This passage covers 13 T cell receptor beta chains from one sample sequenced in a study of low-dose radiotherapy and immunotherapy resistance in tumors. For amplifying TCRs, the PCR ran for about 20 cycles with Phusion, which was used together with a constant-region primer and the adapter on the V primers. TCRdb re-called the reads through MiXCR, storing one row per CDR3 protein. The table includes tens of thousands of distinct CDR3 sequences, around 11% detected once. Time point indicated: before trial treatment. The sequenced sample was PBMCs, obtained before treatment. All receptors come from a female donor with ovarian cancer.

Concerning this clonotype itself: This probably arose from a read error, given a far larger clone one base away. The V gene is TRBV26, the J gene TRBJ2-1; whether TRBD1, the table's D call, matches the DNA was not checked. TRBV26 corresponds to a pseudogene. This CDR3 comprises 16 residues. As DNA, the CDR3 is TGTGCCAGCAGCTCATGGGGCGGGATCGGCTACAATGAGCAGTTCTTC. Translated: CASSSWGGIGYNEQFF.

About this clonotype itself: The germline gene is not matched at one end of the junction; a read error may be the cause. The CDR3 DNA reads as TGTGCCAGCTCCCCACGACTAGATCAGCCCCAGCATTTT. It codes for CASSPRLDQPQHF. The rearrangement joins TRBV18 to TRBJ1-5; D not resolved. Germline CDR1 is KGHSH and CDR2 is LQKENI. CDR3 size: 13 residues.

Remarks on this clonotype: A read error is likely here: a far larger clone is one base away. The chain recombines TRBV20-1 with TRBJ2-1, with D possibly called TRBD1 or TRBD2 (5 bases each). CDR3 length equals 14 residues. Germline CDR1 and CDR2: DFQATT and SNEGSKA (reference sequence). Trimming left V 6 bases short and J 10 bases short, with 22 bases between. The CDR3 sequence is CSARRSGAGGEQFF. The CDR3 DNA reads TGCAGTGCCCGGAGGTCTGGGGCCGGCGGGGAGCAGTTCTTC.

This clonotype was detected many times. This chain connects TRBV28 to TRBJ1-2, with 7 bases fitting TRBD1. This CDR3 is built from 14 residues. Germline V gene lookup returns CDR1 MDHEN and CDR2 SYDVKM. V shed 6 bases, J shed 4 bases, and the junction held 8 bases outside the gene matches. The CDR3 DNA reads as TGTGCCAGCAGATATGACAGGGATGGCTATGGCTACACCTTC. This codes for CASRYDRDGYGYTF.

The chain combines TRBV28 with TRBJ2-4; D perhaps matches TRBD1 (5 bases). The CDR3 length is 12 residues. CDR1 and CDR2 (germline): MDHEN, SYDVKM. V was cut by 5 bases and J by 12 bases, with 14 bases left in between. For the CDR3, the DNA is TGTGCCAGCAGTCCCCGGGCAGGGCATCAGTACTTC. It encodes CASSPRAGHQYF. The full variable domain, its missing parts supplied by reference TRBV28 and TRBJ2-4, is DVKVTQSSRYLVKRTGEKVFLECVQDMDHENMFWYRQDPGLGLRLIYFSYDVKMKEKGDIPEGYSVSREKKERFSLILESASTNQTSMYLCASSPRAGHQYFGAGTRLSVL.

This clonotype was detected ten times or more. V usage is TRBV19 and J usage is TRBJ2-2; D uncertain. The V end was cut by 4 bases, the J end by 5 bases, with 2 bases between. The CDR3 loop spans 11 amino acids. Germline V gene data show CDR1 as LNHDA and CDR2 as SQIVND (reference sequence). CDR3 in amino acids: CASSRTGELFF. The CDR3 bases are TGTGCCAGTAGTAGGACCGGGGAGCTGTTTTTT.

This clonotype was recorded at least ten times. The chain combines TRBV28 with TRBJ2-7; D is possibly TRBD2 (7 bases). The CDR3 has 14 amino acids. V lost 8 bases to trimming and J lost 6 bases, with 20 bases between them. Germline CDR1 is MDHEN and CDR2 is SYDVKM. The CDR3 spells CASRGGGVRAEQYF. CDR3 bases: TGTGCCAGCCGAGGGGGAGGGGTGCGGGCCGAGCAGTACTTC.

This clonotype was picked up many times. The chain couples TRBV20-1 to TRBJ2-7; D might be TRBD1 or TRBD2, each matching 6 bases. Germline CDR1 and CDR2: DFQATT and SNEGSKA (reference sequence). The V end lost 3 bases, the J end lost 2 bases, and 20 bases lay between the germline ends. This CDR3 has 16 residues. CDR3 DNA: TGCAGTGCTAGGAGGACAGAAGGGGGGCCCACCTACGAGCAGTACTTC. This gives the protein CSARRTEGGPTYEQYF.

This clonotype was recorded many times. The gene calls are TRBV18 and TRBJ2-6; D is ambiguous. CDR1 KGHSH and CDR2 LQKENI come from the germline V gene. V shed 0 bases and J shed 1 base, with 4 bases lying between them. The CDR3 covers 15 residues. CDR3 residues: CASSPPPSGANVLTF. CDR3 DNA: TGTGCCAGCTCACCACCTCCTTCTGGGGCCAACGTCCTGACTTTC.

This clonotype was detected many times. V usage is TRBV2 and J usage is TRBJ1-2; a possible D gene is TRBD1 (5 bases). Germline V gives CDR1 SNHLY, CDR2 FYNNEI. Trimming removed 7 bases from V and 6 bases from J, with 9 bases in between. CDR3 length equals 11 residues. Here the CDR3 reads CASTGLNGYTF. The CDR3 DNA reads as TGTGCCAGCACGGGACTAAATGGCTACACCTTC.

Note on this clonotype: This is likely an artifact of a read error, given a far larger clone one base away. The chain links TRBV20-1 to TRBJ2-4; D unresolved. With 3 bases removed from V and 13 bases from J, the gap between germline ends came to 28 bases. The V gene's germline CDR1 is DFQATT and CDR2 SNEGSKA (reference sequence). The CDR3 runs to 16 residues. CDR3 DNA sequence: TGCAGTGCTAGCGCTAGTTACAACTCACCATCCAATGAGCAGTACTTC. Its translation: CSASASYNSPSNEQYF.

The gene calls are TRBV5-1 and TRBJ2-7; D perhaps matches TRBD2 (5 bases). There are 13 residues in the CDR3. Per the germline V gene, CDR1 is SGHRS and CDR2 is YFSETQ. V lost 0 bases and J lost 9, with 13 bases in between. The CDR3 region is CASSLVRGTWQYF. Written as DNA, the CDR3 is TGCGCCAGCAGCTTGGTCCGGGGAACGTGGCAGTACTTC.

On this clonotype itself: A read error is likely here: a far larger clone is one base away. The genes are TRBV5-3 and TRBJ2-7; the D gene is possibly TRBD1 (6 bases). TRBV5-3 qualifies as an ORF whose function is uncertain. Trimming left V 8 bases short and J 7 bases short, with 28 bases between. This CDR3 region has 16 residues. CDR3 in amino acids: CASSLGTYRDNNEQYF. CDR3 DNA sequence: TGTGCCAGCAGCCTGGGTACGTACAGGGACAACAATGAGCAGTACTTC.